This record looks at one T cell receptor beta chain sequence and its context. Its specificity is not known. These data originate in a study of CXCR3-negative and CXCR3-positive naive CD8 T cells. Study-wide background: The TRB read total, about 135 million, broke down to about 1.5 +/- 0.3 million reads per library. Findings of the study overall: Memory CD8+ T cell repertoires were far less diverse than both naive subsets. Memory, not naive, CXCR3-negative and CXCR3-positive cells differed in TRBV-TRBJ usage.

Germline loops: CDR1 MNHEY, CDR2 SVGAGI. The CDR3 totals 14 residues. Libraries of TRB cDNA were made by 5' RACE and carried UMIs. From the 5' RACE reads, TCRdb lists one entry per CDR3 protein and no DNA. Its listing shows some 130,000 distinct CDR3 sequences. All CD8+ T cell subsets were sorted in triplicate at 250,000 to 300,000 cells each. This sequence joins TRBV6-5 and TRBJ1-1; with no DNA, the TCRdb D assignment of TRBD1 cannot be verified. Sequenced sample: naive CXCR3- CD8+ T cells from blood. Subset specified: CD45RO-CCR7+CD27+CD95- naive CD8+ T cells lacking CXCR3 (TNR3-). The TCR comes from a human donor in good health. Some clones in this sample may be carry-over from other donors' samples. This CDR3 is CASSYSTGATEAFF.